The TCR beta chain described here comes from a study of beta chain features in type 1 diabetes listed by TCRdb under 2018. Concerning the study at large: Mean age, gender distribution, total cell number and subset yield were not different between patients and healthy donors. Naive and central memory subsets were obtained from all 30 or so donors, but regulatory and stem cell-like memory subsets were isolated from only 8 patients and roughly 8 healthy donors. The study compared the TCRB repertoires of sorted circulating CD4+ T cell subsets in recently diagnosed type 1 diabetes patients with those in matched healthy donors. A total of 100 million to 140 million sorted cells were examined across all samples, and the number of cells per subset was strongly correlated with RNA yield. General conclusions and limits of the study: Because small numbers of individuals were included in the HLA sub-analyses, any influence of HLA type on TCRB rearrangement was left unresolved. The naive, central memory and regulatory TCRB repertoires appeared to resemble one another more closely among patients than among healthy donors. Sequencing cDNA rather than genomic DNA could over-represent highly expressing activated cells, although activation and CD3 levels did not differ between groups. At VDJ recombination sites, type 1 diabetes patients had fewer insertions and more deleted nucleotides, which implies abnormalities in thymic rearrangement. In all four CD4+ subsets, TCRB CDR3 length was moderately but significantly shorter in type 1 diabetes patients. Shorter templates might have been favored by PCR, but patient and control samples were amplified and corrected together, so both groups would have been affected equally by any skew.

The CDR3 sequence holds 17 residues, the cysteine and phenylalanine included. CDR3 DNA is the only sequence kept; it has 51 bases, read in frame from the first base. The germline V gene (reference sequence) yields MNHEY for CDR1 and SMNVEV for CDR2. The V end gives up 5 bases and the J end 5 bases, leaving 16 bases in the junction not matched to a gene. In regard to this clone: Its binding antigen is unknown. One base away there is no much larger clone; base qualities are not given.

From each donor, a single peripheral blood sample of about 120 mL on average was drawn into heparinised tubes. A BD FACSAria II and a panel including CD45RO, CCR7, CD25, CD127, CD95 and CD27 were used to sort naive, central memory, regulatory and stem cell-like memory CD4+ T cells. A purity above 95% was achieved for all sorted populations. PBMCs were separated immediately by Lymphoprep density gradient centrifugation and were stained directly, without being cultured. To minimize batch effects, samples were stained and sorted in pairs, one healthy donor with one patient per experiment. All of the isolated RNA was reverse transcribed with the High Capacity cDNA Reverse Transcription Kit, so expressed TCRB transcripts were sequenced. Deep immunoSEQ sequencing was performed on naive, central memory and regulatory T cell samples, with an average of approximately 4 million total reads per sample. Sorted cells were lysed in RLT buffer and RNA was extracted with DNase-treated RNeasy Micro or Mini kits, depending on cell number. To prevent cross-contamination, every cell subset was processed on its own, while patient and healthy donor samples were processed together. TCRB sequences were amplified from cDNA with the immunoSEQ multiplex PCR, producing 87-bp fragments spanning the CDR3 region. Sequencing of the amplicons was performed on the Illumina HiSeq platform. Regarding the original processing steps: PCR bias was corrected computationally using synthetic template baselines, and reads within Hamming distance 2 were collapsed, with unmergeable singletons discarded. Reads were aligned against IMGT to assign V, D and J genes, CDR3 length and insertions or deletions at six rearrangement sites. Clonotype counts were normalized to sorted cell number within each subset before computing true diversity and Gini coefficients with the tcR R package. The overlap coefficient, calculated on TCRB nucleotide sequences, was used to measure repertoire sharing. TCRdb stores this immuneACCESS table with in-frame sequences only. Part of the clones is absent; in the studies checked, under half of the shortfall reflects unresolved V genes, and no reason is known for the rest. V, J and clone size were drawn from that table, and D and trimming were deduced from the DNA. Counted in this sample were 28,000 or so clones; roughly 61% of them appeared once. The ten largest clonotypes hold 2% to 3% of the sample.

This receptor was obtained from a woman aged 25-40 years with type 1 diabetes. The sample taken for sequencing was Tregs from blood. Read against the paper, the sample's cell subset or site label means: regulatory CD4+ T cells. The receptor chain draws on TRBV27 and TRBJ2-5, and 8 junctional nucleotides match TRBD2. CDR3 loop: CASSRPSAGVTVETQYF. The DNA reads TGTGCCAGCAGTCGGCCCTCAGCGGGAGTCACCGTGGAGACCCAGTACTTC.